This is a list of T cell receptor beta chains from one sample in a study of blood T cell repertoires in COVID-19. Clones were sequenced by immunoSEQ multiplex PCR, and TCRdb holds only the in-frame ones, with some missing. In the table there are a few hundred thousand clones, around 87% of which are singletons. Sequences were obtained from peripheral blood. The receptors shown here come from a woman in her 50s with acute or convalescent COVID-19. CDR3s include the opening cysteine and the closing phenylalanine or tryptophan. Each record gives: clone size, J gene, D gene, CDR3 length, V gene, CDR3 DNA, CDR3 protein. The D gene is left open where the match is weak. Clone size is stated in some rows and not others, as once, few, many or a class when expanded.

- TRBJ2-5 - 14 TRBV9 TGTGCCAGCAGCGTAGACGGACATCAAGAGACCCAGTACTTC CASSVDGHQETQYF
- TRBJ1-5 - 16 TRBV7-8 TGTGCCAGCAGCTTAGGCTGGGCCGCAGGCAATCAGCCCCAGCATTTT CASSLGWAAGNQPQHF
- TRBJ1-2 TRBD1 14 TRBV9 TGTGCCAGCAGCGCAGGGACAGGGTTCTATGGCTACACCTTC CASSAGTGFYGYTF
- TRBJ2-3 - 16 TRBV28 TGTGCCAGCAGTTTATTAACTGACTTTGTAAATTATACGCAGTATTTT CASSLLTDFVNYTQYF
- TRBJ1-5 TRBD1 15 TRBV6-5 TGTGCCAGCTACGGACAGGGGGGCTTCAATCAGCCCCAGCATTTT CASYGQGGFNQPQHF
- TRBJ1-6 - 14 TRBV5-4 TGTGCCAGCAGCTCAAGTGAGATGTATTCACCCCTCCACTTT CASSSSEMYSPLHF
once TRBJ1-2 - 14 TRBV18 TGTGCCAGCTCACCAGTTCAAAAAAACTATGGCTACACCTTC CASSPVQKNYGYTF
- TRBJ2-7 TRBD2 13 TRBV27 TGTGCCAGCAGCCCCCGGGAGGGCTACGAGCAGTACTTC CASSPREGYEQYF
- TRBJ2-2 - 16 TRBV28 TGTGCCAGCAGTCCTACGTCGTCTCTGAACACCGGGGAGCTGTTTTTT CASSPTSSLNTGELFF
- TRBJ1-4 - 16 TRBV4-3 TGCGCCAGCAGCCCCGAATCGGGTTTAACTAATGAAAAACTGTTTTTT CASSPESGLTNEKLFF
- TRBJ1-5 TRBD1 15 TRBV27 TGTGCCAGCAGTTTCTCTGGGACAGGCCTTCAGCCCCAGCATTTT CASSFSGTGLQPQHF
- TRBJ1-1 - 16 TRBV28 TGTGCCAGCAGCCCCCCGGGAGGGGGAGGAAACACTGAAGCTTTCTTT CASSPPGGGGNTEAFF
- TRBJ2-5 - 12 TRBV29-1 TGCAGCGTTGTAAGACAGCAAGAGACCCAGTACTTC CSVVRQQETQYF
- TRBJ2-1 TRBD2 17 TRBV2 TGTGCCAGCAGTGAAGGGGGGAGGGGAATTTCCTACAATGAGCAGTTCTTC CASSEGGRGISYNEQFF
- TRBJ2-1 - 15 TRBV4-2 TGTGCCAGCAGCCAAGATCGGGGTGCGGCCAATGAGCAGTTCTTC CASSQDRGAANEQFF
few TRBJ2-2 - 14 TRBV7-3 TGTGCCAGCAGCTTAGGGCAGGGCTCCGGGGAGCTGTTTTTT CASSLGQGSGELFF
- TRBJ2-7 - 11 TRBV3-1/TRBV3-2 TGTGCCAGCAGCGAGGAATTAGAGCTGTACTTC CASSEELELYF
- TRBJ2-1 TRBD2 19 TRBV6-1 TGTGCCAGCAGTGAAGTCCCCATATCTAGCGGGAGTAACTACAATGAGCAGTTCTTC CASSEVPISSGSNYNEQFF
- TRBJ2-6 TRBD1 13 TRBV6-4 TGTGCCAGCGGGACAGGGGGGGCCAACGTCCTGACTTTC CASGTGGANVLTF
once TRBJ2-3 TRBD2 17 TRBV28 TGTGCCAGCAGTCCCTTAGGGGAGGGACTAAACACAGATACGCAGTATTTT CASSPLGEGLNTDTQYF
- TRBJ2-5 TRBD2 13 TRBV15 TGTGCCACCAGCAGGGGCCGGGAGGGGACCCAGTACTTC CATSRGREGTQYF
- TRBJ2-3 TRBD1 15 TRBV19 TGTGCCAGTAGTCCGTCGGGACAGATAGGGGATACGCAGTATTTT CASSPSGQIGDTQYF
few TRBJ1-2 - 14 TRBV24-1 TGTGCCACCAGTGGTACCACAGGGTTCTATGGCTACACCTTC CATSGTTGFYGYTF
- TRBJ1-5 - 16 TRBV27 TGTGCCAGCAGTTTAACTTCCCTCGGGAGCAATCAGCCCCAGCATTTT CASSLTSLGSNQPQHF
once TRBJ1-2 - 17 TRBV4-2 TGTGCCAGCAGCCAAGAGTTGGTAGGGGAAAGGAACTATGGCTACACCTTC CASSQELVGERNYGYTF
- TRBJ2-7 TRBD1 14 TRBV7-3 TGTGCCAGCAGCCCAGGACAGGGTGCCTACGAGCAGTACTTC CASSPGQGAYEQYF
- TRBJ2-3 - 14 TRBV27 TGTGCCAGCAGTTTAGCAACTAGCACAGATACGCAGTATTTT CASSLATSTDTQYF
- TRBJ2-7 TRBD1 12 TRBV6-5 TGTGCCAGCAGGCCCACAGGGGGCGAGCAGTACTTC CASRPTGGEQYF
once TRBJ2-1 TRBD2 16 TRBV5-6 TGTGCCAGCAGCACAGGACTAGCGGGATTTCACAATGAGCAGTTCTTC CASSTGLAGFHNEQFF
once TRBJ1-3 - 15 TRBV6-2/TRBV6-3 TGTGCCAGCAGTGCCGACATCCCTACGGGAAACACCATATATTTT CASSADIPTGNTIYF
- TRBJ2-4 TRBD2 15 TRBV28 TGTGCCAGCAGTCCTACGACTAGCGGGGGAAACATTCAGTACTTC CASSPTTSGGNIQYF
- TRBJ2-7 TRBD2 15 TRBV11-3 TGTGCCAGCAGCTTAGGGAGCGGGAGCTACTACGAGCAGTACTTC CASSLGSGSYYEQYF
- TRBJ1-1 - 13 TRBV5-1 TGCGCCAGCACCTCCCAGGGTTATACTGAAGCTTTCTTT CASTSQGYTEAFF
- TRBJ2-2 TRBD1 15 TRBV7-2 TGTGCCAGCAGCCAGTGGGACAGGGGGACCGGGGAGCTGTTTTTT CASSQWDRGTGELFF
- TRBJ1-2 - 12 TRBV2 TGTGCCAGCAGTTCTGTCGTCTATGGCTACACCTTC CASSSVVYGYTF
- TRBJ2-7 - 15 TRBV27 TGTGCCAGCAGTCCCGACCCCAGGGGTTTAGCCGAGCAGTACTTC CASSPDPRGLAEQYF
- TRBJ2-5 - 15 TRBV28 TGTGCCAGCAGTTCCCCCCCTCCCCAGCGGGAGACCCAGTACTTC CASSSPPPQRETQYF
- TRBJ2-5 - 16 TRBV7-9 TGTGCCAGCAGCCCGGCCCGACGGGACATCATGGAGACCCAGTACTTC CASSPARRDIMETQYF
- TRBJ1-1 TRBD1 15 TRBV28 TGTGCCAGCAGTTTGCCGGGACAGGGGGGCACTGAAGCTTTCTTT CASSLPGQGGTEAFF
- TRBJ2-7 TRBD2 14 TRBV28 TGTGCCAGCAGCCTTAGCGGGAGGGCGTACGAGCAGTACTTC CASSLSGRAYEQYF
few TRBJ2-1 TRBD2 16 TRBV11-2 TGTGCCAGCAGACCGACCGGGACTAGCGGCCATGGTGAGCAGTTCTTC CASRPTGTSGHGEQFF
- TRBJ2-7 TRBD1 21 TRBV24-1 TGTGCCACCAGTGATAAAAACCCCGACAGGGCGGGTAGGGTCAAATCCTACGAGCAGTACTTC CATSDKNPDRAGRVKSYEQYF
- TRBJ2-7 - 13 TRBV6-6 TGTGCCAGCAGGTCGGCGGCTAATGTCGAGCAGTACTTC CASRSAANVEQYF
- TRBJ1-6 TRBD1 14 TRBV18 TGTGCCAGCTCACGGACAGGGGCGGATTCACCCCTCCACTTT CASSRTGADSPLHF
- TRBJ2-1 - 13 TRBV28 TGTGCCAGCAGTTTACTCCAGTACAATGAGCAGTTCTTC CASSLLQYNEQFF
- TRBJ1-2 - 15 TRBV4-2 TGTGCCAGCAGCCAAGCGGCAGGGGATCTCTATGGCTACACCTTC CASSQAAGDLYGYTF
- TRBJ2-1 TRBD1 13 TRBV2 TGTGCCAGCAGTTCCTTCACAGGGGATGAGCAGTTCTTC CASSSFTGDEQFF
- TRBJ1-2 - 13 TRBV5-1 TGCGCCAGCAGCTTGGAAGGATCAGAAAGAGGAGCCTTC CASSLEGSERGAF
once TRBJ2-1 - 13 TRBV11-3 TGTGCCAGCAGCTCCGGGATGGCGAATGAGCAGTTCTTC CASSSGMANEQFF
- TRBJ1-4 TRBD1 15 TRBV24-1 TGTGCCACCAGTGACCCCGACAGGGGCCATGAAAAACTGTTTTTT CATSDPDRGHEKLFF
- TRBJ2-7 TRBD2 15 TRBV3-1/TRBV3-2 TGTGCCAGCACCGGGGGGAGGGACGTGGGACGCGAGCAGTACTTC CASTGGRDVGREQYF
- TRBJ2-1 - 14 TRBV6-2/TRBV6-3 TGTGCCAGCAGTTACCTTCGGACAGACAATGAGCAGTTCTTC CASSYLRTDNEQFF
once TRBJ1-1 - 14 TRBV9 TGTGCCAGCAGCGTAACAGATTTGAACACTGAAGCTTTCTTT CASSVTDLNTEAFF
- TRBJ2-7 - 19 TRBV21-1 TGTGCCAGCAGCAAAACCGCGAGTCTAGCGGGAGGACTCCGAGGCGAGCAGTACTTC CASSKTASLAGGLRGEQYF
- TRBJ2-1 TRBD2 15 TRBV11-2 TGTGCCAGCGGTTTTGGGCGGGAGAGTTGGAATGAGCAGTTCTTC CASGFGRESWNEQFF